The 25 T cell receptor beta chains below all came from one sample that was sequenced in a study of blood T cell repertoires in COVID-19. Sequencing used immunoSEQ multiplex PCR; TCRdb keeps in-frame clones, though not all of them. The sample includes tens of thousands of clones, roughly 84% seen only once; the top ten take around 1.4%. The specimen sequenced was peripheral blood. These receptors were obtained from a man aged 50 to 59 with acute or convalescent COVID-19.

This chain links TRBV28 with TRBJ1-2; D unclear. The germline V gene has CDR1 MDHEN and CDR2 SYDVKM. With 6 bases removed from V and 7 bases from J, the gap between germline ends came to 24 bases. This CDR3 region has 16 residues. Here the CDR3 reads CASSHLSAEAALGYTF. In nucleotides, the CDR3 is TGTGCCAGCAGCCACTTATCCGCGGAGGCTGCGCTTGGCTACACCTTC.

This clone has only a few counts. The chain has TRBV4-1 and TRBJ1-2; D is unclear. In germline, CDR1 is MGHRA, CDR2 YSYEKL. Trimming pared 4 bases from V and 4 bases from J, leaving 10 bases between. CDR3 length: 13 residues. The DNA for the CDR3 is TGCGCCAGCAGCCCCTCTATTAGCTATGGCTACACCTTC. Protein sequence: CASSPSISYGYTF.

This clone has only one observation. The chain combines TRBV5-1 with TRBJ1-6; the D is unclear. CDR1 is SGHRS and CDR2 is YFSETQ in the germline V gene. The CDR3 runs to 17 residues. The V end was cut by 1 base, the J end by 9 bases, with 20 bases between. Here the CDR3 reads CASSLFLNEYSRSPLHF. The CDR3 nucleotides read TGCGCCAGCAGCTTGTTTTTAAATGAGTACAGTCGTTCACCCCTCCACTTT.

A single count supports this clone. In the same sample, other DNA sequences code for this CDR3. The genes are TRBV21-1 and TRBJ1-2; TRBD1, as called in the table, went unchecked against the DNA. TRBV21-1 is a known pseudogene. The CDR3 runs to 12 residues. The CDR3 region is CASSGTDDGYTF. The CDR3 DNA sequence: TGTGCCAGCAGCGGGACAGATGATGGCTACACCTTC.

This clone was detected once. This chain connects TRBV19 to TRBJ1-5; TRBD1 might be the D (6 bases). This CDR3 is 14 amino acids long. The V gene lost 4 bases and the J gene lost 3 bases, with 10 bases spanning the gap. The V gene's germline CDR1 is LNHDA and CDR2 SQIVND (reference sequence). The CDR3 region has the DNA TGTGCCAGTAGTACAGGGGAAGTCAATCAGCCCCAGCATTTT. Encoded protein: CASSTGEVNQPQHF.

The chain joins TRBV28 to TRBJ2-5; D is perhaps TRBD2 (5 bases). There are 12 residues in the CDR3. Germline V lookup: CDR1 MDHEN, CDR2 SYDVKM. The germline V and J ends were trimmed by 5 bases and 4 bases, with 8 bases remaining between them. The CDR3 DNA reads as TGTGCCAGCAGTCGGCTAGCAGAGACCCAGTACTTC. Translated: CASSRLAETQYF. The whole variable domain, filled in from reference TRBV28 and TRBJ2-5, reads DVKVTQSSRYLVKRTGEKVFLECVQDMDHENMFWYRQDPGLGLRLIYFSYDVKMKEKGDIPEGYSVSREKKERFSLILESASTNQTSMYLCASSRLAETQYFGPGTRLLVL.

This clone came up a few times. V and J are TRBV19 and TRBJ2-3; 8 bases line up with TRBD2. V dropped 7 bases and J dropped 2; count of bases not matched to a gene: 11. CDR1 and CDR2 (germline): LNHDA, SQIVND (reference sequence). The CDR3 extends over 16 amino acids. The DNA of the CDR3 is TGTGCCAGTACCCGGTCCGGACTAGCCCACACAGATACGCAGTATTTT. Protein: CASTRSGLAHTDTQYF. Filled out from reference TRBV19 and TRBJ2-3, the complete variable domain reads DGGITQSPKYLFRKEGQNVTLSCEQNLNHDAMYWYRQDPGQGLRLIYYSQIVNDFQKGDIAEGYSVSREKKESFPLTVTSAQKNPTAFYLCASTRSGLAHTDTQYFGPGTRLTVL.

The chain recombines TRBV11-3 with TRBJ1-1, with 8 positions matching TRBD1. Germline V gives CDR1 SGHNT, CDR2 YENEEA. The junction had 3 bases not matched to a gene; V was cut back by 5 bases and J by 1 base. The CDR3 totals 14 residues. The CDR3 sequence is CASSAGTGNTEAFF. The CDR3 coding sequence is TGTGCCAGCAGCGCCGGGACAGGGAACACTGAAGCTTTCTTT.

This chain uses TRBV5-5 with TRBJ1-6; 9 nucleotides line up with TRBD1. Germline values: CDR1 SGHKS, CDR2 YYEKEE (reference sequence). Trimming took 1 base from V and 10 from J; bases not matched to a gene: 6. This CDR3 has 15 residues. The CDR3 loop is CASSLPGTGTSPLHF. DNA for the CDR3: TGTGCCAGCAGCTTGCCCGGGACAGGGACCTCACCCCTCCACTTT.

This sequence joins TRBV9 and TRBJ2-2; the D is unclear. The CDR3 is 12 amino acids. From germline, CDR1 is SGDLS and CDR2 YYNGEE. The V end lost 1 base, the J end lost 6 bases, and 4 bases lay between the germline ends. The CDR3 loop reads CASSVQAGELFF. CDR3 bases: TGTGCCAGCAGCGTACAGGCCGGGGAGCTGTTTTTT. Full variable domain (rest looked up from reference TRBV9 and TRBJ2-2): DSGVTQTPKHLITATGQRVTLRCSPRSGDLSVYWYQQSLDQGLQFLIQYYNGEERAKGNILERFSAQQFPDLHSELNLSSLELGDSALYFCASSVQAGELFFGEGSRLTVL.

The rearrangement uses TRBV6-5 and TRBJ1-5; D is undetermined. The V and J ends lost 6 bases and 0 bases respectively, with 9 bases between them. The germline V gene encodes CDR1 MNHEY and CDR2 SVGAGI. CDR3 length equals 14 residues. CDR3 nucleotides: TGTGCCAGCAGAAGACTCAATAGCAATCAGCCCCAGCATTTT. Its protein product is CASRRLNSNQPQHF.

V and J are TRBV7-9 and TRBJ1-4, with 8 bases aligning to TRBD1. J was trimmed by 5 bases and V by 4 bases; bases with no gene match: 3. The CDR3 contains 14 residues. Germline V gives CDR1 SEHNR, CDR2 FQNEAQ (reference sequence). CDR3: CASSWTGLNEKLFF. The DNA of the CDR3 is TGTGCCAGCAGCTGGACAGGGTTGAATGAAAAACTGTTTTTT.

The chain has TRBV4-3 and TRBJ1-4; possible D gene TRBD1, 6 bases. The ends were cut back, 3 bases at V and 5 bases at J, with 13 bases in the middle. CDR1 and CDR2 from the germline V gene are LGHNA and YSLEER. This CDR3 contains 15 residues. CDR3 nucleotide sequence: TGCGCCAGCAGCCAGCAGGGGCCACCCAATGAAAAACTGTTTTTT. Its protein is CASSQQGPPNEKLFF.

V and J are TRBV28 and TRBJ2-3, with 8 bases aligning to TRBD2. Trimming took 2 bases from V and 6 from J; bases not matched to a gene: 10. CDR1 and CDR2 (germline): MDHEN, SYDVKM. The CDR3 consists of 16 residues. CDR3 sequence (DNA): TGTGCCAGCAGTTTAGCCGGGACTAGGTTGTGCGATACGCAGTATTTT. Residues: CASSLAGTRLCDTQYF.

The gene calls are TRBV7-9 and TRBJ2-7; 9 bases are a match to TRBD1. Trimming cost V 4 bases and J 2 bases; bases outside gene matches: 6. CDR1 and CDR2 (germline): SEHNR, FQNEAQ (reference sequence). This CDR3 region has 15 residues. The CDR3 bases are TGTGCCAGCAGCTCCCACGACAGGGGGGCCTACGAGCAGTACTTC. The encoded protein is CASSSHDRGAYEQYF.

The J gene is TRBJ1-5, the V gene TRBV23-1; a possible D gene is TRBD1 (6 bases). TRBV23-1 is classed as an ORF, of uncertain function. Trimming cost V 6 bases and J 5 bases, with 23 bases left between them. CDR3 length equals 17 residues. CDR3 residues: CASRWPPAGEGDQPQHF. For the CDR3, the DNA is TGCGCCAGCAGATGGCCCCCGGCAGGGGAAGGGGATCAGCCCCAGCATTTT.

The V and J genes are TRBV4-2 and TRBJ2-1, with TRBD2 as a possible D gene (6 bases). V lost 3 bases and J lost 0, with 15 bases in between. Germline loops: CDR1 LGHNA, CDR2 YNFKEQ. The CDR3 consists of 17 residues. CDR3 residues: CASSHRYAGSSYNEQFF. The CDR3 DNA sequence: TGTGCCAGCAGCCACAGGTACGCGGGGAGCTCCTACAATGAGCAGTTCTTC.

This clone is a singleton in its sample. The chain couples TRBV7-9 to TRBJ2-2; 9 bases fit TRBD1. The CDR3 sequence is 17 residues long. CDR1 and CDR2 from the germline V gene are SEHNR and FQNEAQ (reference sequence). With 6 bases clipped from V and 6 bases from J, the junction kept 14 bases outside the gene matches. CDR3 DNA: TGTGCCAGCAGTCCGATGGGCGGACAGGGGAGGGCCGGGGAGCTGTTTTTT. It specifies CASSPMGGQGRAGELFF.

The chain couples TRBV9 to TRBJ1-3, with 7 bases aligning to TRBD1. Germline V gene data show CDR1 as SGDLS and CDR2 as YYNGEE. The CDR3 consists of 15 residues. V trimming: 4 bases; J trimming: 4 bases; junction bases outside the gene matches: 8. CDR3 in amino acids: CASSSQGGPGNTIYF. The CDR3 DNA reads TGTGCCAGCAGCTCCCAGGGGGGCCCCGGAAACACCATATATTTT.

The chain uses TRBV12-3 or TRBV12-4 and TRBJ2-2; D gene uncertain. This CDR3 is built from 13 residues. Trimming took 5 bases from V and 5 from J, leaving 9 bases between them. The CDR3 bases are TGTGCCAGCAGTCTAGACATGACCGGGGAGCTGTTTTTT. Its translation is CASSLDMTGELFF.

V and J are TRBV28 and TRBJ2-2; TRBD1 is a possible D gene (6 bases). This CDR3 is built from 15 residues. Trimming stripped 2 bases from V and 4 bases from J, with 11 bases between. CDR1 is MDHEN, CDR2 SYDVKM, per germline. In DNA form, the CDR3 reads TGTGCCAGCAGTTTAATAAGGGGGACCACCGGGGAGCTGTTTTTT. Its protein product is CASSLIRGTTGELFF.

V and J are TRBV5-1 and TRBJ1-6; TRBD1 might be the D (5 bases). The germline gives CDR1 SGHRS, CDR2 YFSETQ. The CDR3 loop spans 15 amino acids. V was shortened by 0 bases and J by 7 bases, with 11 bases between the two germline ends. The CDR3 is CASSLVGLPNSPLHF. CDR3 in DNA: TGCGCCAGCAGCTTGGTGGGGCTCCCAAATTCACCCCTCCACTTT.

This clone was recorded a few times. The rearrangement joins TRBV5-4 to TRBJ2-3, with D tentatively TRBD2 (6 bases). Germline V gene sequence: CDR1 SGHNT, CDR2 YYREEE (reference sequence). V lost 0 bases and J 5 bases, leaving 10 bases between the germline ends. This CDR3 region has 14 residues. The CDR3 nucleotides read TGTGCCAGCAGCTTGGGCGGGGACCAAGATACGCAGTATTTT. The encoded protein is CASSLGGDQDTQYF. Using reference TRBV5-4 and TRBJ2-3 for the parts outside the CDR3, the full variable domain is ETGVTQSPTHLIKTRGQQVTLRCSSQSGHNTVSWYQQALGQGPQFIFQYYREEENGRGNFPPRFSGLQFPNYSSELNVNALELDDSALYLCASSLGGDQDTQYFGPGTRLTVL.

The chain employs TRBV27 and TRBJ2-7, with 8 positions matching TRBD2. Germline V gene lookup returns CDR1 MNHEY and CDR2 SMNVEV (reference sequence). This CDR3 is 18 amino acids long. The trim removed 2 bases at V and 1 base at J, leaving 13 bases unmatched. The CDR3 sequence is CASSLTRGGRVSSYEQYF. CDR3 nucleotides: TGTGCCAGCAGTTTAACCCGGGGGGGAAGAGTATCTTCCTACGAGCAGTACTTC.

The chain has TRBV28 and TRBJ2-4; D uncertain. The CDR3 loop spans 14 amino acids. V lost 3 bases and J lost 0, with 6 bases in between. Germline lookup yields CDR1 MDHEN and CDR2 SYDVKM. CDR3 sequence (DNA): TGTGCCAGCAGTTTGGGCTCAGCCAAAAACATTCAGTACTTC. Amino acid sequence: CASSLGSAKNIQYF.